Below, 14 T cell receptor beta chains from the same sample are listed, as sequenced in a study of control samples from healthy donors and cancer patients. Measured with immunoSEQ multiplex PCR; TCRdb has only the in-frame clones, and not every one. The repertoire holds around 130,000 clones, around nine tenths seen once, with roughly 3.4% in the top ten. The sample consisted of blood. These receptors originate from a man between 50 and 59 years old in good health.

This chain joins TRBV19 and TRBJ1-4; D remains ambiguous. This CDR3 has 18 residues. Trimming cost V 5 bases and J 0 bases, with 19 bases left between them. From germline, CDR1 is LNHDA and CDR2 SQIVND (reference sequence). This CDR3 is CASSPGLGLGATNEKLFF. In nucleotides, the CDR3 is TGTGCCAGTAGTCCTGGACTGGGGTTGGGCGCAACTAATGAAAAACTGTTTTTT.

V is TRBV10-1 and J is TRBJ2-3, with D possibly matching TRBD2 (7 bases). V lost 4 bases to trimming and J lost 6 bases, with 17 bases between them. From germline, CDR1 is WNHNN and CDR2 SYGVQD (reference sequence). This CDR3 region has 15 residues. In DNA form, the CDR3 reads TGCGCCAGCAGTGGCCCAGGGCGGGGGCCGGATACGCAGTATTTT. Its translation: CASSGPGRGPDTQYF.

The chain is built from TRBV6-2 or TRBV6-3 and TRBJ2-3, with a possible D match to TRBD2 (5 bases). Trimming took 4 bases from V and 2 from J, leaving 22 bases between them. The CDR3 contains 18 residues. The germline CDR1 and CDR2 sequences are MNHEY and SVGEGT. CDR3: CASSFPSIATLYTDTQYF. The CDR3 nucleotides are TGTGCCAGCAGTTTCCCGAGTATAGCGACACTTTACACAGATACGCAGTATTTT.

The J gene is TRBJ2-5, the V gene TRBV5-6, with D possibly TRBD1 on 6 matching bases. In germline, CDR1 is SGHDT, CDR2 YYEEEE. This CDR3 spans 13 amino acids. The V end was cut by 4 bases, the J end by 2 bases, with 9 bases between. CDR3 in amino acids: CASSLDRQETQYF. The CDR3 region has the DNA TGTGCCAGCAGCCTGGACAGACAAGAGACCCAGTACTTC. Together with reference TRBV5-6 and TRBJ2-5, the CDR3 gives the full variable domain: DAGVTQSPTHLIKTRGQQVTLRCSPKSGHDTVSWYQQALGQGPQFIFQYYEEEERQRGNFPDRFSGHQFPNYSSELNVNALLLGDSALYLCASSLDRQETQYFGPGTRLLVL.

The CDR3 protein is CASSSLNTGGNIQYF. The CDR3 nucleotides are TGCGCCAGCAGCTCGCTTAACACAGGGGGGAACATTCAGTACTTC. The V call is TRBV5-1, the J call TRBJ2-4; 8 positions agree with TRBD1. This CDR3 is built from 15 residues. The germline gives CDR1 SGHRS, CDR2 YFSETQ. J gave up 7 bases and V 3 bases, and 9 bases lay outside the gene matches.

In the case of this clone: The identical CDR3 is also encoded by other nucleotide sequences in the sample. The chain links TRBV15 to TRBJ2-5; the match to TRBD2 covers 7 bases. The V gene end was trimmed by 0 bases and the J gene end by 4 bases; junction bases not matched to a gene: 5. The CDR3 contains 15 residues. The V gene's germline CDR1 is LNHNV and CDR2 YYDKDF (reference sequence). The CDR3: CATSRDGGGGETQYF. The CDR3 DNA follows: TGTGCCACCAGCAGAGATGGCGGGGGTGGAGAGACCCAGTACTTC.

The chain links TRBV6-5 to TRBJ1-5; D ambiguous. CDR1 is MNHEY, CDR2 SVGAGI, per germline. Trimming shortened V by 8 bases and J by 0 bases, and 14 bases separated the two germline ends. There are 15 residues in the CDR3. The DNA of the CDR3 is TGTGCCAGCTCGCGCAGCCTTTCTAGCAATCAGCCCCAGCATTTT. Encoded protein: CASSRSLSSNQPQHF.

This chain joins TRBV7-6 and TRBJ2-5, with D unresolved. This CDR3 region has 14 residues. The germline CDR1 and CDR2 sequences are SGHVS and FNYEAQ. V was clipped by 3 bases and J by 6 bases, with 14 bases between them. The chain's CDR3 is CASSFFPPPQTQYF. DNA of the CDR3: TGTGCCAGCAGCTTTTTCCCTCCTCCGCAGACCCAGTACTTC.

The CDR3 nucleotides are TGTGCCAGCAGTTCCTTGGGTCTCTCCTACGAGCAGTACTTC. It is translated as CASSSLGLSYEQYF. V and J are TRBV27 and TRBJ2-7, with D unresolved. The CDR3 extends over 14 amino acids. V lost 4 bases and J lost 0, with 10 bases in between. Germline assignment: CDR1 MNHEY and CDR2 SMNVEV (reference sequence).

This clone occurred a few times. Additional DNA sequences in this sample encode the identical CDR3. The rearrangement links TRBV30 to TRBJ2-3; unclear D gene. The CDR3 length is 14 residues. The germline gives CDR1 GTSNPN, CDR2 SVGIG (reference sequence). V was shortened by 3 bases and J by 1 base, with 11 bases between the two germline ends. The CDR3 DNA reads TGTGCCTGGAGCTCCGGTGGGGGCACAGATACGCAGTATTTT. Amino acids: CAWSSGGGTDTQYF.

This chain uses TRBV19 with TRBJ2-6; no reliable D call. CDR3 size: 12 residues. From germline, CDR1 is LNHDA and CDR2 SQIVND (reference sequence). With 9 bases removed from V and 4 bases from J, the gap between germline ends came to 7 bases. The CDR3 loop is CASRRGANVLTF. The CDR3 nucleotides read TGTGCCAGCCGCCGCGGGGCCAACGTCCTGACTTTC. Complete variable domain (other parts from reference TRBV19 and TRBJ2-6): DGGITQSPKYLFRKEGQNVTLSCEQNLNHDAMYWYRQDPGQGLRLIYYSQIVNDFQKGDIAEGYSVSREKKESFPLTVTSAQKNPTAFYLCASRRGANVLTFGAGSRLTVL.

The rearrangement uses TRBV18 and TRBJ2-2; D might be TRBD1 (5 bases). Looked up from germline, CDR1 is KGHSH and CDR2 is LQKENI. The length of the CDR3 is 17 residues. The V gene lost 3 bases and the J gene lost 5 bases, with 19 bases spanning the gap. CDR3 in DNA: TGTGCCAGCTCACCGACAGTCCCGAGCAGCTCAACCGGGGAGCTGTTTTTT. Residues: CASSPTVPSSSTGELFF.

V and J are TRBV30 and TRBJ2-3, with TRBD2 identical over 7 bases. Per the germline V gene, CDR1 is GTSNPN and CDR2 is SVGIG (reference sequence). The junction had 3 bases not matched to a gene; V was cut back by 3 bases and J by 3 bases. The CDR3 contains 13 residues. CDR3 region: CAWRRGWTDTQYF. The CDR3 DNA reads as TGTGCCTGGAGGCGGGGGTGGACAGATACGCAGTATTTT.

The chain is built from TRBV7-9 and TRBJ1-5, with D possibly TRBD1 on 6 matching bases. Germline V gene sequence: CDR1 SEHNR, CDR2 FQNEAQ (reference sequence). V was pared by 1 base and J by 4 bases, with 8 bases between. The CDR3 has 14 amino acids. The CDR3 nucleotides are TGTGCCAGCAGCTTAGGACAGGTGAATCAGCCCCAGCATTTT. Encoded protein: CASSLGQVNQPQHF.